The 8 T cell receptor beta chains listed next were all sequenced from one sample in a study of OX40 agonist ivuxolimab in advanced cancers. Sequencing was performed with immunoSEQ multiplex PCR; in TCRdb, only in-frame clones are kept and a portion is missing. Of some 97,000 clones in the sample, over 75% were seen once. The specimen comprised CD4+ or CD8+ T cells sorted from blood, sampled in a trial of the OX40 agonist ivuxolimab. The receptors stem from an adult with an advanced solid tumor such as melanoma, head and neck, liver or kidney cancer.

This chain uses TRBV27 with TRBJ2-7, with D perhaps given as TRBD1 or TRBD2 (5 bases each). Trimming removed 5 bases from V and 4 bases from J, with 18 bases in between. CDR3 length: 15 amino acids. CDR1 MNHEY and CDR2 SMNVEV come from the germline V gene (reference sequence). This CDR3 is CASSGLGTTSYEQYF. In DNA, the CDR3 is TGTGCCAGCAGTGGACTCGGGACCACCAGTTACGAGCAGTACTTC.

The chain couples TRBV7-2 to TRBJ2-3; no reliable D call. Trimming left V 1 base short and J 3 bases short, with 2 bases between. Germline V gene sequence: CDR1 SGHTA, CDR2 FQGNSA. The CDR3 is 12 amino acids. As DNA, the CDR3 is TGTGCCAGCAGCTTAGGTACAGATACGCAGTATTTT. It translates to CASSLGTDTQYF.

A word on this clone: Other DNA sequences in this sample translate to the same CDR3. V and J are TRBV7-2 and TRBJ2-2; 9 bases are a match to TRBD2. Per the germline V gene, CDR1 is SGHTA and CDR2 is FQGNSA. This CDR3 region has 15 residues. V trimming: 5 bases; J trimming: 5 bases; junction bases outside the gene matches: 6. This chain's CDR3 is CASSAAAGGTGELFF. DNA of the CDR3: TGTGCCAGCAGCGCCGCCGCGGGGGGGACCGGGGAGCTGTTTTTT. Together with reference TRBV7-2 and TRBJ2-2, the CDR3 gives the full variable domain: GAGVSQSPSNKVTEKGKDVELRCDPISGHTALYWYRQSLGQGLEFLIYFQGNSAPDKSGLPSDRFSAERTGGSVSTLTIQRTQQEDSAVYLCASSAAAGGTGELFFGEGSRLTVL.

V is TRBV19 and J is TRBJ2-3; D call uncertain. This CDR3 has 13 residues. V dropped 4 bases and J dropped 6 bases, with 11 bases sitting between them. Germline V gene sequence: CDR1 LNHDA, CDR2 SQIVND (reference sequence). The CDR3 protein is CASSTVIRDTQYF. CDR3 DNA: TGTGCCAGTAGTACGGTAATCAGGGATACGCAGTATTTT.

This clone has just one count. J is TRBJ1-1 and V is TRBV27; no clear D gene. Germline V CDR1 and CDR2: MNHEY, SMNVEV (reference sequence). V was trimmed by 2 bases and J by 1 base, leaving 5 bases between them. The CDR3 runs 13 residues. The CDR3 nucleotides are TGTGCCAGCAGTTTAAAAAGGAACACTGAAGCTTTCTTT. It yields the protein CASSLKRNTEAFF.

The chain employs TRBV7-6 and TRBJ2-1; D might be TRBD2 (6 bases). The CDR3 extends over 15 amino acids. Germline CDR1 reads SGHVS; CDR2 reads FNYEAQ. Trimming took off 0 bases at V and 2 bases at J, with 8 bases between the two ends. DNA for the CDR3: TGTGCCAGCAGCTTAGCGGAGGGGACCTACAATGAGCAGTTCTTC. Translating gives CASSLAEGTYNEQFF.

The V call is TRBV29-1, the J call TRBJ2-3; D remains ambiguous. Germline loops: CDR1 SQVTM, CDR2 ANQGSEA. There are 11 residues in the CDR3. V lost 4 bases and J 6 bases, leaving 8 bases between the germline ends. The CDR3 nucleotides are TGCAGCGTTGTATCTATGGATACGCAGTATTTT. Translating gives CSVVSMDTQYF.

The chain links TRBV7-2 to TRBJ2-1; 8 nucleotides align to TRBD2. This CDR3 contains 15 residues. Germline-derived CDR1 and CDR2 are SGHTA and FQGNSA. After removal of 5 bases from V and 6 bases from J, the junction contained 9 bases not matched to a gene. CDR3 region: CASSPSGLVLNEQFF. As DNA, the CDR3 is TGTGCCAGCAGCCCATCGGGACTAGTCCTCAATGAGCAGTTCTTC.